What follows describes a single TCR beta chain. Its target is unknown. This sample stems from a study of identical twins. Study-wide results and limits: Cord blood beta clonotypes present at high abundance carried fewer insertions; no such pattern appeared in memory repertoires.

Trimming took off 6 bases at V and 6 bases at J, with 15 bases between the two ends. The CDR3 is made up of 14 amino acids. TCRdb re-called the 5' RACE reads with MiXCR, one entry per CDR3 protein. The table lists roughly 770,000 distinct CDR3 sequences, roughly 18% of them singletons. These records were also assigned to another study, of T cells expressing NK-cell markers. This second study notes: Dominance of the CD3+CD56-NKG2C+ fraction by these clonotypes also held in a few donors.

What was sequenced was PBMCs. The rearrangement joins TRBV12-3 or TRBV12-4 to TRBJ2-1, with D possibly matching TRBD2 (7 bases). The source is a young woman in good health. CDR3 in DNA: TGTGCCAGCAGCCCGGACAGACTAGCCAATGAGCAGTTCTTC. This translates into CASSPDRLANEQFF.